This is a list of T cell receptor beta chains from one sample in a study of cytomegalovirus exposure and HLA in healthy donors. The assay was immunoSEQ multiplex PCR, and TCRdb's table has in-frame clones only and misses some. The sample records about 130,000 clones, about four fifths being singletons. Sequencing used PBMCs. The receptors were sampled from a woman in her 40s in good health and CMV-seronegative. Both conserved end residues are part of each CDR3. D genes are given only for firm matches. The size of a clone is reported for some rows only, either as once, few or many, or as a class for expanded clones.

TRBV2	NA	TRBD1	TRBJ1-2	CASSEEQGLGYGYTF	TGTGCCAGCAGTGAAGAACAGGGGCTCGGCTATGGCTACACCTTC
TRBV6-1	NA	TRBD1	TRBJ1-5	CASIYGTGGQPQHF	TGTGCCAGCATTTACGGGACAGGGGGTCAGCCCCAGCATTTT
TRBV16	NA	NA	TRBJ2-2	CASSQSRSNTGELFF	TGTGCCAGCAGCCAATCGAGATCCAACACCGGGGAGCTGTTTTTT
TRBV5-1	NA	TRBD1	TRBJ1-2	CASSWGGTGGDYGYTF	TGCGCCAGCAGCTGGGGGGGGACAGGGGGCGACTATGGCTACACCTTC
TRBV5-6	NA	TRBD1	TRBJ2-5	CASSLSGGGETQYF	TGTGCCAGCAGCTTGTCAGGGGGTGGGGAGACCCAGTACTTC
TRBV4-1	NA	NA	TRBJ2-1	CASSQQKRDIPGEQFF	TGCGCCAGCAGCCAACAGAAACGAGACATCCCCGGTGAGCAGTTCTTC
TRBV27	few	TRBD1	TRBJ1-5	CASRQGSNQPQHF	TGTGCCAGCAGACAGGGGAGCAATCAGCCCCAGCATTTT
TRBV4-1	NA	TRBD1	TRBJ2-7	CASSLPGQGSFYEQYF	TGCGCCAGCAGCCTCCCGGGACAGGGGTCGTTCTACGAGCAGTACTTC
TRBV5-4	NA	NA	TRBJ2-1	CASSLGNPSYNEQFF	TGTGCCAGCAGCTTGGGTAATCCCTCCTACAATGAGCAGTTCTTC
TRBV4-2	NA	TRBD2	TRBJ2-1	CATQGAGVYNEQFF	TGTGCCACGCAAGGAGCGGGAGTCTACAATGAGCAGTTCTTC
TRBV7-3	once	NA	TRBJ2-1	CASSLGLGGGSSYNEQFF	TGTGCCAGCAGCTTAGGGTTAGGGGGGGGAAGCTCCTACAATGAGCAGTTCTTC
TRBV28	few	NA	TRBJ1-1	CASSLDLQARITEAFF	TGTGCCAGCAGTTTAGACCTACAGGCCCGGATCACTGAAGCTTTCTTT
TRBV7-6	NA	NA	TRBJ2-3	CASSLEEGDTQYF	TGTGCCAGCAGCTTAGAGGAGGGAGATACGCAGTATTTT
TRBV11-2	NA	TRBD1	TRBJ1-4	CASSKDRTNEKLFF	TGTGCCAGCAGCAAGGACAGGACTAATGAAAAACTGTTTTTT
TRBV18	NA	TRBD2	TRBJ2-2	CASSQVPGLAGQNTGELFF	TGTGCCAGCTCACAAGTCCCGGGACTAGCGGGACAAAATACCGGGGAGCTGTTTTTT
TRBV6-5	NA	NA	TRBJ2-7	CASGPIYEQYF	TGTGCCAGCGGGCCGATCTACGAGCAGTACTTC
TRBV11-3	NA	TRBD2	TRBJ2-1	CASTPGRGSDEQFF	TGTGCCAGCACCCCGGGGCGGGGGTCGGATGAGCAGTTCTTC
TRBV6-5	few	NA	TRBJ1-5	CASARTLNSNQPQHF	TGTGCCAGCGCTCGGACATTAAATAGCAATCAGCCCCAGCATTTT
TRBV7-6	once	NA	TRBJ1-5	CASSLEAAANQPQHF	TGTGCCAGCAGCTTAGAAGCGGCAGCCAATCAGCCCCAGCATTTT